These T cell receptor beta chains were read from a single sample in a study of OX40 agonist ivuxolimab in advanced cancers. Sequenced by immunoSEQ multiplex PCR; TCRdb stores in-frame clones only, minus some. Seen here are 85,000 to 100,000 clones, around nine tenths observed once, and the top ten hold around 0.32%. The sequences come from CD4+ or CD8+ T cells sorted from blood, collected in a trial of the OX40 agonist ivuxolimab. The source is an adult with an advanced solid tumor such as melanoma, head and neck, liver or kidney cancer. Each CDR3 is given with its conserved first and last residue. The D gene is left open where the match is weak. The size field is filled for only some rows; it gives once, few, many or a size class.

>-|TRBJ1-1|TRBV18|TRBD1
CASSPRTGNTEAFF
TGTGCCAGCTCACCTCGGACAGGGAACACTGAAGCTTTCTTT
>-|TRBJ2-3|TRBV5-4|TRBD1
CASSIPGTGVTDTQYF
TGTGCCAGCAGCATACCCGGGACAGGGGTAACAGATACGCAGTATTTT
>-|TRBJ1-3|TRBV11-2|TRBD1
CASSWTGSGNTIYF
TGTGCCAGCAGCTGGACAGGGTCTGGAAACACCATATATTTT
>-|TRBJ2-2|TRBV28|TRBD1
CASAGTGGTGELFF
TGTGCCAGCGCCGGGACAGGGGGCACCGGGGAGCTGTTTTTT
>once|TRBJ1-5|TRBV28|TRBD1
CASSLGDRGLQPQHF
TGTGCCAGCAGTTTAGGGGACAGGGGGCTTCAGCCCCAGCATTTT
>-|TRBJ1-1|TRBV4-2|-
CASSQGPHTEAFF
TGTGCCAGCAGCCAGGGGCCTCACACTGAAGCTTTCTTT
>-|TRBJ1-2|TRBV11-2|-
CASSLDNYGYTF
TGTGCCAGCAGCTTAGATAACTATGGCTACACCTTC
>once|TRBJ2-7|TRBV7-2|-
CASSFSSSPIYEQYF
TGTGCCAGCAGCTTTAGTAGTAGTCCTATCTACGAGCAGTACTTC
>-|TRBJ1-3|TRBV7-2|TRBD1
CASSYRDRAGNTIYF
TGTGCCAGCAGTTACCGGGACAGGGCTGGAAACACCATATATTTT
>-|TRBJ1-4|TRBV7-2|-
CASSLGGARGEKLFF
TGTGCCAGCAGCTTAGGAGGGGCTCGGGGTGAAAAACTGTTTTTT
>-|TRBJ1-2|TRBV28|-
CASRLPGKEGYTF
TGTGCCAGCAGACTCCCAGGGAAAGAGGGCTACACCTTC
>-|TRBJ1-5|TRBV4-1|-
CASSQGYKTNQPQHF
TGCGCCAGCAGCCAAGGTTACAAAACGAATCAGCCCCAGCATTTT
>-|TRBJ2-7|TRBV15|-
CATSRDRGNTEQYF
TGTGCCACCAGCAGAGATCGAGGGAACACCGAGCAGTACTTC
>-|TRBJ2-3|TRBV28|-
CASLRGYTQYF
TGTGCCAGCCTTAGGGGCTATACGCAGTATTTT
>-|TRBJ1-1|TRBV2|-
CASSEGVLNTEAFF
TGTGCCAGCAGTGAAGGGGTCCTGAACACTGAAGCTTTCTTT
>-|TRBJ1-1|TRBV2|TRBD1
CASSRQGLSNTEAFF
TGTGCCAGCAGTAGACAGGGCCTTTCGAACACTGAAGCTTTCTTT
>few|TRBJ2-7|TRBV5-1|TRBD1
CASSWGQGKYEQYF
TGCGCCAGCAGCTGGGGACAGGGGAAATACGAGCAGTACTTC
>-|TRBJ2-6|TRBV14|-
CASSHRQAGANVLTF
TGTGCCAGCAGCCATCGACAGGCTGGGGCCAACGTCCTGACTTTC
>once|TRBJ2-7|TRBV21-1|-
CARAAGGDEQYF
TGTGCCAGAGCAGCCGGAGGGGACGAGCAGTACTTC
>few|TRBJ1-1|TRBV7-9|-
CASSLDRGAFF
TGTGCCAGCAGCTTAGATCGCGGAGCTTTCTTT
>once|TRBJ2-1|TRBV11-2|-
CASSFSVSSYNEQFF
TGTGCCAGCAGCTTCTCGGTTAGCTCCTACAATGAGCAGTTCTTC
>-|TRBJ1-4|TRBV28|-
CASSLRGEKLFF
TGTGCCAGCAGTCTTAGAGGTGAAAAACTGTTTTTT
>-|TRBJ1-1|TRBV19|-
CASSRPGLMNTEAFF
TGTGCCAGTAGTAGACCGGGACTGATGAACACTGAAGCTTTCTTT
>once|TRBJ2-2|TRBV28|-
CASSSYMNTGELFF
TGTGCCAGCAGTTCCTACATGAACACCGGGGAGCTGTTTTTT
>-|TRBJ2-7|TRBV5-3|-
CASGTYEQYF
TGTGCCAGCGGGACCTACGAGCAGTACTTC
>once|TRBJ2-1|TRBV19|-
CASGLRAGYNEQFF
TGTGCCAGTGGCCTGCGGGCGGGCTACAATGAGCAGTTCTTC
>once|TRBJ1-2|TRBV5-6|-
CASSFNPQLANYGYTF
TGTGCCAGCAGCTTTAATCCTCAATTAGCTAACTATGGCTACACCTTC
>-|TRBJ2-1|TRBV18|TRBD2
CASSPRASGSTEQFF
TGTGCCAGCTCACCACGAGCTAGCGGGAGCACTGAGCAGTTCTTC
>-|TRBJ1-2|TRBV2|-
CASSEDNSLAYTF
TGTGCCAGCAGTGAGGACAATTCGTTGGCCTACACCTTC